This record looks at one T cell receptor beta chain sequence and its context. The antigen is not known. The data derive from a study of cytomegalovirus exposure and HLA in healthy donors. General observations from the study: A link between a missense DCLRE1C variant and TCR beta V- and J-gene trimming emerged from a later analysis. TCR beta sequences numbering around 15,000 were associated with HLA alleles at 0.05 false discovery rate in a later analysis.

Germline V gene lookup returns CDR1 LNHDA and CDR2 SQIVND (reference sequence). Trimming shortened V by 4 bases and J by 4 bases, and 14 bases separated the two germline ends. The CDR3 has 15 amino acids. The PCR had 60 Vbeta and 13 Jbeta primers. The authors' processing: An analysis that came later counted 60 million to 80 million unique TCR beta chains, 10 million to 11 million shared. Sequenced by immunoSEQ multiplex PCR; TCRdb stores in-frame clones only, minus some. The V and J calls and clone size come from that table; D and trimming were worked out from the DNA. The sample carries around 150,000 clones, approximately 73% recorded once.

The rearrangement links TRBV19 to TRBJ2-1, with D maybe TRBD2 (5 bases). Material for sequencing was PBMCs. The receptor was derived from a man aged 25-40 years in good health and CMV-seropositive. The chain's CDR3 is CASSRENGGYNEQFF. The CDR3 coding sequence is TGTGCCAGTAGTAGGGAGAACGGCGGATACAATGAGCAGTTCTTC.